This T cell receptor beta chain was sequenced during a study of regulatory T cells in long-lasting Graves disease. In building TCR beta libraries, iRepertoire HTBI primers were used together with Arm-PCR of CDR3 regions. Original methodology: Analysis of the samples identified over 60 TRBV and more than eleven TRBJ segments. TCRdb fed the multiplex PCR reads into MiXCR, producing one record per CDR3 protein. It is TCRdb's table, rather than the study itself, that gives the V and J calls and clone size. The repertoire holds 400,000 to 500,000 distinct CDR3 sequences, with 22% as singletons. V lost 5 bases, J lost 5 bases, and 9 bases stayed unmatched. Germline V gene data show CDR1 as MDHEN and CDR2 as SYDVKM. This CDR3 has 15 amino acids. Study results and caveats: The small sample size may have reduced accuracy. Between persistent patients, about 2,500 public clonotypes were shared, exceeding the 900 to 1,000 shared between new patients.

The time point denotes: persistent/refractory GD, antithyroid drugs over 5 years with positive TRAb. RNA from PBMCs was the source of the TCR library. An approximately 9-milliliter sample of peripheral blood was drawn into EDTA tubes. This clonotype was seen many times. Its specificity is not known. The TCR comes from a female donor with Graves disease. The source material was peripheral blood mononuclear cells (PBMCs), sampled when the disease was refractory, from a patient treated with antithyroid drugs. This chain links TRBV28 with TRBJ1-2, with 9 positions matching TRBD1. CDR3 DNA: TGTGCCAGCAGTACCTCGCGGACAGGGGCGTATGGCTACACCTTC. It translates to CASSTSRTGAYGYTF.